Presented here are 13 T cell receptor beta chains from one specimen sequenced in a study of vaccination effects on CD4 cells after COVID-19. What these receptors recognize is not known. Produced via immunoSEQ multiplex PCR; TCRdb's table is partial and in-frame only. The table shows more than 11,000 clones, with 72% occurring only once. Prior to sequencing, the ViraFEST assay stimulated PBMC with viral peptide pools, which expanded the antigen-specific CD4+ T cells. At the end of around 11 days of culture, CD4+ T cells were isolated. All study participants received two doses of BNT162b2 or mRNA-1273 vaccine. Source: CD4+ T cells from PBMCs cultured with SARS-CoV-2 spike peptides, taken after COVID-19 vaccination. The receptor source for this set is a human donor who received a COVID-19 vaccine.

This clone came up once. This chain joins TRBV6-5 and TRBJ2-7; D might be TRBD2 (6 bases). CDR1 is MNHEY, CDR2 SVGAGI, per germline. The CDR3 covers 14 residues. The V and J ends lost 5 bases and 2 bases respectively, with 13 bases between them. The CDR3 here is CASSRLGSTYEQYF. CDR3 nucleotide sequence: TGTGCCAGCAGTCGACTCGGGAGTACCTACGAGCAGTACTTC.

The rearrangement links TRBV19 to TRBJ2-5; D gene uncertain. Trimming took 3 bases from V and 4 from J, leaving 9 bases between them. Germline CDR1 reads LNHDA; CDR2 reads SQIVND (reference sequence). The CDR3 is 13 residues long. The CDR3 DNA follows: TGTGCCAGTAGTATCATAGGGCGAGAGACCCAGTACTTC. This gives the protein CASSIIGRETQYF.

Only a few counts were recorded for this clone. Here the CDR3 reads CASSYYPSTEAFF. CDR3 coding DNA: TGTGCCAGCAGTTACTACCCCTCCACTGAAGCTTTCTTT. This chain links TRBV6-6 with TRBJ1-1; the D is unclear. V was shortened by 1 base and J by 4 bases, with 7 bases between the two germline ends. There are 13 residues in the CDR3. Germline CDR1 MNHNY, CDR2 SVGAGI (reference sequence).

This rearrangement joins TRBV29-1 to TRBJ1-2; D perhaps matches TRBD1 (5 bases). The CDR3 is 11 amino acids. Between the trimmed V and J ends, which lost 6 bases and 8 bases, there was a span of 13 bases. Germline assignment: CDR1 SQVTM and CDR2 ANQGSEA. CDR3 DNA sequence: TGCAGCGTCCTGGGGACGTTGGGCTACACCTTC. It codes for CSVLGTLGYTF.

The chain carries TRBV4-1 and TRBJ2-5, with a tentative D call TRBD1 (6 bases). Germline V gene lookup returns CDR1 MGHRA and CDR2 YSYEKL. Between the trimmed V and J ends, which lost 2 bases and 2 bases, there was a span of 6 bases. CDR3 length: 13 amino acids. The CDR3 region is CASSQQGQETQYF. The CDR3 bases are TGCGCCAGCAGCCAACAGGGGCAAGAGACCCAGTACTTC.

The rearrangement uses TRBV5-4 and TRBJ2-5; 7 bases are shared with TRBD2. The CDR3 is 13 residues long. J was trimmed by 9 bases and V by 4 bases; bases with no gene match: 9. Germline-derived CDR1 and CDR2 are SGHNT and YYREEE (reference sequence). The CDR3 sequence is CASSRGSGYPQYF. CDR3 in DNA: TGTGCCAGCAGCCGCGGGAGTGGATATCCCCAGTACTTC.

In its sample, this clone was seen once. This chain links TRBV6-1 with TRBJ1-3; D gene unclear. The CDR3 has 14 residues. Trimming shortened V by 1 base and J by 11 bases, and 15 bases separated the two germline ends. CDR1 MNHNS and CDR2 SASEGT come from the germline V gene. CDR3 region: CASSEGGGSLAIYF. The CDR3 region has the DNA TGTGCCAGCAGTGAAGGGGGAGGAAGCCTCGCCATATATTTT.

This clone was seen only once. This sequence joins TRBV30 and TRBJ1-3; D remains ambiguous. Germline V lookup: CDR1 GTSNPN, CDR2 SVGIG (reference sequence). The CDR3 totals 16 residues. The V end was cut by 2 bases, the J end by 0 bases, with 14 bases between. The CDR3 region is CAWSPLGLSSGNTIYF. The CDR3 nucleotides read TGTGCCTGGAGTCCCCTTGGGCTGAGCTCTGGAAACACCATATATTTT.

The rearrangement uses TRBV6-5 and TRBJ2-1; 7 nucleotides match TRBD1. The CDR3 loop spans 14 amino acids. The J segment lost 1 base and the V segment lost 7 bases, leaving 4 bases of the junction unmatched. Germline V lookup: CDR1 MNHEY, CDR2 SVGAGI. DNA for the CDR3: TGTGCCAGCACCCCGACAGGGTCCTACAATGAGCAGTTCTTC. Translating gives CASTPTGSYNEQFF.

The chain couples TRBV2 to TRBJ1-6, with D possibly being TRBD1 (6 bases). This CDR3 has 15 residues. The germline CDR1 and CDR2 sequences are SNHLY and FYNNEI. V was shortened by 10 bases and J by 8 bases, with 21 bases between the two germline ends. This CDR3 is CATAQGGTVHSPLHF. For the CDR3, the DNA is TGTGCCACCGCCCAAGGGGGGACCGTGCATTCACCCCTCCACTTT. Complete variable domain (other parts from reference TRBV2 and TRBJ1-6): EPEVTQTPSHQVTQMGQEVILRCVPISNHLYFYWYRQILGQKVEFLVSFYNNEISEKSEIFDDQFSVERPDGSNFTLKIRSTKLEDSAMYFCATAQGGTVHSPLHFGNGTRLTVT.

The CDR3 DNA is TGTGCCTCCTCCGGGACAGGGGGAACTGGGGCCAACGTCCTGACTTTC. It translates to CASSGTGGTGANVLTF. The genes are TRBV10-3 and TRBJ2-6, with 11 bases aligning to TRBD1. Trimming took 11 bases from V and 2 from J; bases not matched to a gene: 8. CDR1 and CDR2 (germline): ENHRY, SYGVKD. The CDR3 contains 16 residues.

This rearrangement joins TRBV7-9 to TRBJ1-1; possible D gene TRBD1, 6 bases. CDR1 and CDR2 from the germline V gene are SEHNR and FQNEAQ (reference sequence). The V end lost 5 bases, the J end lost 4 bases, and 23 bases lay between the germline ends. CDR3 size: 17 residues. This chain's CDR3 is CASSQGWQGRGGTEAFF. In nucleotides, the CDR3 is TGTGCCAGCAGCCAAGGGTGGCAGGGAAGGGGGGGCACTGAAGCTTTCTTT.

The chain carries TRBV21-1 and TRBJ1-2. TRBV21-1 is reported as a pseudogene. This CDR3 has 18 amino acids. In DNA, the CDR3 is TGTGCCAGCAGCAAAGTAGATTTGCCGATCCCAGGGAGGTATGGCTACACCTTC. Amino acid sequence: CASSKVDLPIPGRYGYTF.